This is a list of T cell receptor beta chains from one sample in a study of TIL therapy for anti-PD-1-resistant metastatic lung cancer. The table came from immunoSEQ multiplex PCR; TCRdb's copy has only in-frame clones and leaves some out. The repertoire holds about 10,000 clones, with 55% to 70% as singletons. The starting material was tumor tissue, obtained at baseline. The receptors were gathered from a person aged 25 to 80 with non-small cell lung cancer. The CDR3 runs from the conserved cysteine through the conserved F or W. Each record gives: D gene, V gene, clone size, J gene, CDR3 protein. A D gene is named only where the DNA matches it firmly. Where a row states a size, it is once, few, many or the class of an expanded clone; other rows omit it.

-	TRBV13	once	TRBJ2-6	CASSLIGANVLTF
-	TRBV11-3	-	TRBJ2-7	CASSDRQESYEQYF
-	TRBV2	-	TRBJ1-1	CASSRSRDSAEAFF
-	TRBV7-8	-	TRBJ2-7	CASSLSVPSPYEQYF
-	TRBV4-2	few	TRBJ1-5	CASSQLLAQPQHF
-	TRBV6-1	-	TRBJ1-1	CASRLDGNTEAFF
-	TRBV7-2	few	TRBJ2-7	CASSSRTGKQYF
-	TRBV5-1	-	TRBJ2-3	CASSLLAETTDTQYF
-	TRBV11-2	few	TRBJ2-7	CASSLGLANEQYF
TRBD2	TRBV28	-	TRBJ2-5	CASSSGSSGGRGSQYF
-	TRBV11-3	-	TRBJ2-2	CASSQGPTGELFF
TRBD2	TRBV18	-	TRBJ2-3	CASSPSGGSTDTQYF
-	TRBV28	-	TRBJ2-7	CASTWISYEQYF
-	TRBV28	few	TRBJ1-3	CASRNLGSGNTIYF
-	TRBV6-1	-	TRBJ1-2	CASLWGATAGGYTF
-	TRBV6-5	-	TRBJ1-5	CASMVGPNQPQHF
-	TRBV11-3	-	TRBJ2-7	CASSPPGYEQYF
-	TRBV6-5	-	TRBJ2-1	CASSYQRISYNEQFF
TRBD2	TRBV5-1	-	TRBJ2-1	CASSLTLAGGPNEQFF
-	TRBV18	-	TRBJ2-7	CASSPAGNEQYF
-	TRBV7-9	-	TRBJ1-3	CASSEGSYSGNTIYF
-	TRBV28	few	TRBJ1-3	CASKVNLSGNTIYF
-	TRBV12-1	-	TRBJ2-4	CASSPHDLTSGGWEGIQYF
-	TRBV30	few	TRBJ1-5	CAWAIGGAFSDQPQHF
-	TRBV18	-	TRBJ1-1	CASSPTNTEAFF
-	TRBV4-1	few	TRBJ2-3	CASSLTRSTDTQYF
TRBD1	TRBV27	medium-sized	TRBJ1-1	CASSLTLPGQGEFF